The following is a T cell receptor beta chain sequence with its context. Its antigen is not identified. CDR1 is SGHTA, CDR2 FQGNSA, per germline. V was trimmed by 0 bases and J by 6 bases, leaving 15 bases between them. The CDR3 runs 16 residues. Using its own MiXCR run on the 5' RACE reads, TCRdb lists one record per CDR3 protein. The sample includes under 900,000 distinct CDR3 sequences, approximately 18% seen only once; the top ten take 13%. This sample stems from a study of identical twins. General observations from the study: Insertions were reduced in abundant cord blood beta clonotypes but not in memory repertoires.

These data also formed part of another study, on T cells expressing NK-cell markers. As that study records: Researchers got TCR beta repertoires out of sorted CD3+CD56+NKG2C+, CD3+CD56+NKG2C- and CD3+CD56-NKG2C+ T cells. The same clonotypes also predominated in the CD3+CD56-NKG2C+ fraction of several donors.

The chain uses TRBV7-2 and TRBJ2-1; D is undetermined. The receptor was derived from a woman aged 18-29 years in good health. The sequenced sample consisted of PBMCs. CDR3 nucleotides: TGTGCCAGCAGCTTAGCGGGCGCGGAGCCTTCCAATGAGCAGTTCTTC. Residues: CASSLAGAEPSNEQFF. Full variable domain (outside the CDR3, taken from reference TRBV7-2 and TRBJ2-1): GAGVSQSPSNKVTEKGKDVELRCDPISGHTALYWYRQSLGQGLEFLIYFQGNSAPDKSGLPSDRFSAERTGGSVSTLTIQRTQQEDSAVYLCASSLAGAEPSNEQFFGPGTRLTVL.